These 24 T cell receptor beta chains originate from one sample sequenced in a study of identifying expanded T cells in peripheral blood. Method: immunoSEQ multiplex PCR; TCRdb's copy keeps in-frame clones and lacks some. The sample records about 100,000 clones, 88% being singletons. The sample consisted of blood. These receptors were obtained from a person between 18 and 75 years old in good health.

The CDR3 DNA follows: TGTGCCAGCAGTGAGTTCTGGGCTAGCGGGCTCTCCTACAATGAGCAGTTCTTC. Its protein product is CASSEFWASGLSYNEQFF. The chain joins TRBV25-1 to TRBJ2-1, with 8 bases fitting TRBD2. This CDR3 is built from 18 residues. J lost 0 bases, V lost 3 bases, and 10 bases had no gene match. Germline loops: CDR1 MGHDK, CDR2 SYGVNS.

This chain uses TRBV7-2 with TRBJ1-5; D is possibly TRBD1 (5 bases). The ends were cut back, 1 base at V and 5 bases at J, with 12 bases in the middle. Looked up from germline, CDR1 is SGHTA and CDR2 is FQGNSA. This CDR3 is 15 amino acids long. The CDR3: CASSLDPVRDQPQHF. The CDR3 region has the DNA TGTGCCAGCAGCTTAGATCCGGTCAGGGATCAGCCCCAGCATTTT.

The J gene is TRBJ1-2, the V gene TRBV25-1; TRBD1 aligns across 8 bases. Germline values: CDR1 MGHDK, CDR2 SYGVNS. V shed 3 bases, J shed 7 bases, and the junction held 10 bases outside the gene matches. This CDR3 region has 15 residues. CDR3 amino acids: CASSEGWTGMRGYTF. The CDR3 nucleotides read TGTGCCAGCAGTGAGGGGTGGACAGGGATGCGTGGCTACACCTTC.

V is TRBV14 and J is TRBJ1-1; TRBD1 matches at 9 bases. CDR1 SGHDN and CDR2 FVKESK come from the germline V gene. V trimming: 5 bases; J trimming: 3 bases; junction bases outside the gene matches: 4. CDR3 size: 14 residues. Written as DNA, the CDR3 is TGTGCCAGCAGCTCACAGGGGGCCCACACTGAAGCTTTCTTT. It is translated as CASSSQGAHTEAFF.

The chain joins TRBV15 to TRBJ2-2; D might be TRBD1 (6 bases). V lost 1 base to trimming and J lost 6 bases, with 12 bases between them. The length of the CDR3 is 15 residues. Germline CDR1 reads LNHNV; CDR2 reads YYDKDF (reference sequence). CDR3 region: CATSRAYTGSGELFF. The CDR3 nucleotides read TGTGCCACCAGCAGAGCCTACACAGGGTCCGGGGAGCTGTTTTTT.

This chain uses TRBV30 with TRBJ2-1; TRBD2 agrees at 8 bases. Germline values: CDR1 GTSNPN, CDR2 SVGIG (reference sequence). The CDR3 extends over 15 amino acids. V lost 1 base and J lost 8; bases outside the gene matches: 10. The CDR3 coding sequence is TGTGCCTGGAGTGGGGCCCGGACTAGCTGGGATGAGCAGTTCTTC. Encoded protein: CAWSGARTSWDEQFF.

This clone appeared once. This rearrangement joins TRBV13 to TRBJ2-5; D ambiguous. Trimming removed 3 bases at V and 3 bases at J, with 8 bases between. The CDR3 has 13 residues. The germline V gene has CDR1 PRHDT and CDR2 FYEKMQ (reference sequence). CDR3 amino acids: CASSFTDKETQYF. The CDR3 nucleotides are TGTGCCAGCAGCTTCACGGATAAAGAGACCCAGTACTTC.

The chain couples TRBV9 to TRBJ1-3; D gene unclear. V lost 0 bases to trimming and J lost 0 bases, with 7 bases between them. CDR3 length: 15 amino acids. Per germline, CDR1 SGDLS and CDR2 YYNGEE. In nucleotides, the CDR3 is TGTGCCAGCAGCGTAGTACCAGGCTCTGGAAACACCATATATTTT. As protein: CASSVVPGSGNTIYF. The whole variable domain, filled in from reference TRBV9 and TRBJ1-3, reads DSGVTQTPKHLITATGQRVTLRCSPRSGDLSVYWYQQSLDQGLQFLIQYYNGEERAKGNILERFSAQQFPDLHSELNLSSLELGDSALYFCASSVVPGSGNTIYFGEGSWLTVV.

The chain couples TRBV9 to TRBJ2-3; tentatively, D is TRBD2 (5 bases). Germline loops: CDR1 SGDLS, CDR2 YYNGEE. V was pared by 0 bases and J by 0 bases, with 8 bases between. This CDR3 has 15 amino acids. CDR3 nucleotides: TGTGCCAGCAGCGTAGTCGGGGAAAGCACAGATACGCAGTATTTT. It yields the protein CASSVVGESTDTQYF.

The rearrangement links TRBV10-3 to TRBJ2-3; no firm D call. Germline V gene sequence: CDR1 ENHRY, CDR2 SYGVKD. The CDR3 is made up of 13 amino acids. V lost 0 bases and J lost 7, with 8 bases in between. In nucleotides, the CDR3 is TGTGCCATCAGTGAGTCAGACGGTCATACGCAGTATTTT. Translated: CAISESDGHTQYF.

As DNA, the CDR3 is TGTGCCAGCAGCTTACGGGACAGCTATGGCTACACCTTC. This translates into CASSLRDSYGYTF. V gene TRBV11-1 combines with J gene TRBJ1-2; 7 bases align to TRBD1. The germline CDR1 and CDR2 sequences are SGHAT and FQDESV (reference sequence). J lost 4 bases, V lost 2 bases, and 1 base had no gene match. CDR3 length: 13 residues.

The chain carries TRBV5-4 and TRBJ2-3; the D gene is possibly TRBD1 (5 bases). The V and J ends lost 1 base and 2 bases respectively, with 11 bases between them. CDR3 length: 15 residues. Germline CDR1 and CDR2: SGHNT and YYREEE (reference sequence). The CDR3 coding sequence is TGTGCCAGCAGCTTGAATGGGGCCCACACAGATACGCAGTATTTT. It is translated as CASSLNGAHTDTQYF.

The chain joins TRBV2 to TRBJ1-5, with 10 bases aligning to TRBD1. Trimming at V came to 6 bases and at J to 7 bases, leaving 9 bases not matched to a gene. CDR3 length equals 15 residues. Germline CDR1 SNHLY, CDR2 FYNNEI. CDR3 amino acids: CASRGDRGGGQPQHF. The CDR3, as DNA: TGTGCCAGCAGGGGGGACAGGGGAGGTGGCCAGCCCCAGCATTTT.

The chain combines TRBV11-2 with TRBJ1-2; 9 bases agree with TRBD1. The V and J ends lost 6 bases and 4 bases, in that order; junction bases with no gene match: 9. The CDR3 is 15 residues long. CDR1 and CDR2 from the germline V gene are SGHAT and FQNNGV. CDR3 sequence (DNA): TGTGCCAGCAGACCTCGGACAGGGGCCGGCTATGGCTACACCTTC. It encodes CASRPRTGAGYGYTF. Full variable domain (outside the CDR3, taken from reference TRBV11-2 and TRBJ1-2): EAGVAQSPRYKIIEKRQSVAFWCNPISGHATLYWYQQILGQGPKLLIQFQNNGVVDDSQLPKDRFSAERLKGVDSTLKIQPAKLEDSAVYLCASRPRTGAGYGYTFGSGTRLTVV.

The gene calls are TRBV5-1 and TRBJ1-1; 7 bases align to TRBD1. CDR1 is SGHRS, CDR2 YFSETQ, per germline. The CDR3 extends over 14 amino acids. V dropped 4 bases and J dropped 5; count of bases not matched to a gene: 8. The CDR3 region has the DNA TGCGCCAGCAGCAGTGACAGGGTCCGGACTGAAGCTTTCTTT. This translates into CASSSDRVRTEAFF.

This sequence joins TRBV4-2 and TRBJ2-7; TRBD1 matches at 10 bases. Looked up from germline, CDR1 is LGHNA and CDR2 is YNFKEQ. The CDR3 consists of 16 residues. With V trimmed by 4 bases and J by 7 bases, 13 bases remained unmatched. CDR3 residues: CASSRDPGQGNEEQYF. The CDR3 nucleotides are TGTGCCAGCAGCCGAGACCCGGGACAGGGGAATGAGGAGCAGTACTTC.

The V gene is TRBV27, the J gene TRBJ1-2; maybe TRBD1 (6 bases). CDR1 and CDR2 (germline): MNHEY, SMNVEV (reference sequence). The CDR3 consists of 15 residues. Trimming shortened V by 5 bases and J by 2 bases, and 15 bases separated the two germline ends. The CDR3: CASSTLGQNNYGYTF. The DNA of the CDR3 is TGTGCCAGCAGTACACTCGGACAGAACAACTATGGCTACACCTTC.

The rearrangement links TRBV9 to TRBJ2-2, with D tentatively TRBD1 or TRBD2 (7 bases each). Germline V gene lookup returns CDR1 SGDLS and CDR2 YYNGEE. CDR3 length: 16 residues. V lost 0 bases, J lost 4 bases, and 13 bases lay in between. CDR3 sequence reads: CASSVGQGGITGELFF. Here the CDR3 DNA reads TGTGCCAGCAGCGTAGGTCAGGGGGGGATCACCGGGGAGCTGTTTTTT.

This rearrangement joins TRBV6-1 to TRBJ1-2, with 7 nucleotides matching TRBD1. This CDR3 has 12 residues. V gave up 10 bases and J gave up 7 bases; unmatched junction bases: 9. Germline V gene data show CDR1 as MNHNS and CDR2 as SASEGT. The CDR3 spells CANGQAWGGYTF. The CDR3 bases are TGTGCCAACGGACAGGCTTGGGGTGGCTACACCTTC.

This chain joins TRBV19 and TRBJ1-6; D remains ambiguous. Germline V CDR1 and CDR2: LNHDA, SQIVND (reference sequence). Trimming shortened V by 5 bases and J by 2 bases, and 7 bases separated the two germline ends. The CDR3 has 14 amino acids. The CDR3 coding sequence is TGTGCCAGTAGTGATAGGACCTATAATTCACCCCTCCACTTT. It specifies CASSDRTYNSPLHF.

V usage is TRBV4-3 and J usage is TRBJ2-4, with 7 bases that match TRBD1. Germline lookup yields CDR1 LGHNA and CDR2 YSLEER. The CDR3 runs 21 residues. Trimming at V came to 0 bases and at J to 0 bases, leaving 17 bases not matched to a gene. In DNA form, the CDR3 reads TGCGCCAGCAGCCAAGAAGGTGGACAGGAGGCTGTTCCAATAGCCAAAAACATTCAGTACTTC. Amino acids: CASSQEGGQEAVPIAKNIQYF.

This rearrangement joins TRBV7-2 to TRBJ2-2; 15 bases are a match to TRBD2. The CDR3 consists of 16 residues. The germline gives CDR1 SGHTA, CDR2 FQGNSA. The junction had 3 bases not matched to a gene; V was cut back by 4 bases and J by 6 bases. CDR3 in amino acids: CASSSGLAGGAGELFF. Here the CDR3 DNA reads TGTGCCAGCAGCTCGGGACTAGCGGGAGGTGCCGGGGAGCTGTTTTTT.

The gene calls are TRBV9 and TRBJ1-2; 7 nucleotides match TRBD1. J lost 4 bases, V lost 3 bases, and 9 bases had no gene match. Germline values: CDR1 SGDLS, CDR2 YYNGEE. CDR3 length: 15 amino acids. CDR3 nucleotides: TGTGCCAGCAGCGCGGCCCCGGGACAGTTCTATGGCTACACCTTC. It is translated as CASSAAPGQFYGYTF.

The CDR3 loop is CASSLRIGTRYYEQYF. DNA of the CDR3: TGTGCCAGCAGCTTACGCATCGGGACTAGATACTACGAGCAGTACTTC. The chain employs TRBV7-9 and TRBJ2-7; 8 bases are shared with TRBD2. Trimming removed 2 bases from V and 3 bases from J; junction bases left unmatched: 9. The CDR3 has 16 amino acids. Germline CDR1 SEHNR, CDR2 FQNEAQ (reference sequence). The variable domain in full, completed from reference TRBV7-9 and TRBJ2-7, reads DTGVSQNPRHKITKRGQNVTFRCDPISEHNRLYWYRQTLGQGPEFLTYFQNEAQLEKSRLLSDRFSAERPKGSFSTLEIQRTEQGDSAMYLCASSLRIGTRYYEQYFGPGTRLTVT.